This is a list of T cell receptor beta chains from one sample in a study of shared T cell receptors in the human thymus. Method: immunoSEQ multiplex PCR; TCRdb's copy keeps in-frame clones and lacks some. In the table there are more than 300,000 clones, over 90% of which are singletons. Material: thymocytes. The origin of the receptors is a human donor. The CDR3 runs from the conserved cysteine through the conserved F or W. D genes are given only for firm matches. Not all rows give a size; the values are once, few, many and, for expanded clones, a class.

size: NA; V: TRBV9; D: NA; J: TRBJ1-2; CDR3: CASSVPGNYTF; DNA: TGTGCCAGCAGCGTTCCAGGAAACTACACCTTC
size: NA; V: TRBV2; D: NA; J: TRBJ2-2; CDR3: CASSVVGPGELFF; DNA: TGTGCCAGCAGTGTGGTAGGGCCCGGGGAGCTGTTTTTT
size: NA; V: TRBV6-4; D: TRBD2; J: TRBJ2-1; CDR3: CASSDGTSGRSRYNEQFF; DNA: TGTGCCAGCAGTGACGGGACTAGCGGGAGGTCACGTTACAATGAGCAGTTCTTC
size: NA; V: TRBV4-2; D: NA; J: TRBJ1-1; CDR3: CASSQAAGDRLNTEAFF; DNA: TGTGCCAGCAGCCAAGCCGCCGGTGACCGGTTGAACACTGAAGCTTTCTTT
size: NA; V: TRBV6-5; D: TRBD1; J: TRBJ1-4; CDR3: CASSSDRGRYEKLFF; DNA: TGTGCCAGCAGTTCCGACAGGGGCCGATATGAAAAACTGTTTTTT
size: few; V: TRBV27; D: NA; J: TRBJ2-3; CDR3: CASSLVSTDTQYF; DNA: TGTGCCAGCAGTTTAGTGAGCACAGATACGCAGTATTTT
size: NA; V: TRBV18; D: NA; J: TRBJ2-1; CDR3: CASRTRQGSSYNEQFF; DNA: TGTGCCAGCCGCACGAGACAAGGTAGCTCCTACAATGAGCAGTTCTTC
size: NA; V: TRBV28; D: NA; J: TRBJ1-1; CDR3: CASSFTEANTEAFF; DNA: TGTGCCAGCAGTTTTACGGAGGCGAACACTGAAGCTTTCTTT
size: NA; V: TRBV11-2; D: NA; J: TRBJ2-5; CDR3: CASSLGLQETQYF; DNA: TGTGCCAGCAGCTTGGGCCTTCAAGAGACCCAGTACTTC
size: NA; V: TRBV4-2; D: NA; J: TRBJ2-3; CDR3: CASSPEGVDTQYF; DNA: TGTGCCAGCAGCCCGGAGGGCGTAGATACGCAGTATTTT
size: NA; V: TRBV27; D: NA; J: TRBJ1-4; CDR3: CASLGGEKLFF; DNA: TGTGCCAGCCTGGGAGGTGAAAAACTGTTTTTT
size: NA; V: TRBV19; D: TRBD1; J: TRBJ1-1; CDR3: CASSITLGQGTGSGYAEAFF; DNA: TGTGCCAGTAGTATTACATTGGGACAGGGCACCGGCTCAGGGTACGCTGAAGCTTTCTTT
size: NA; V: TRBV5-4; D: NA; J: TRBJ2-5; CDR3: CASSYKSLYQETQYF; DNA: TGTGCCAGCAGCTACAAGAGTCTGTACCAAGAGACCCAGTACTTC
size: NA; V: TRBV14; D: TRBD1; J: TRBJ1-3; CDR3: CASSQKASRDRGQYSGNTIYF; DNA: TGTGCCAGCAGCCAAAAGGCTTCTAGGGACAGGGGTCAGTACTCTGGAAACACCATATATTTT
size: NA; V: TRBV2; D: TRBD2; J: TRBJ2-1; CDR3: CASSPHLAAATGDEQFF; DNA: TGTGCCAGCAGCCCTCATCTAGCGGCCGCGACTGGTGATGAGCAGTTCTTC
size: NA; V: TRBV7-2; D: NA; J: TRBJ2-3; CDR3: CASSFRAGSTDTQYF; DNA: TGTGCCAGCAGCTTCCGGGCGGGGAGCACAGATACGCAGTATTTT
size: once; V: TRBV29-1; D: NA; J: TRBJ1-5; CDR3: CSVEQARQVLNQPQHF; DNA: TGCAGCGTTGAACAGGCCAGACAGGTCCTGAATCAGCCCCAGCATTTT
size: NA; V: TRBV5-4; D: NA; J: TRBJ1-1; CDR3: CASSSYDLNTEAFF; DNA: TGTGCCAGCAGCTCGTACGACCTTAACACTGAAGCTTTCTTT
size: NA; V: TRBV6-5; D: NA; J: TRBJ1-1; CDR3: CASTGPGRMGTEAFF; DNA: TGTGCCAGCACTGGGCCTGGGCGCATGGGGACTGAAGCTTTCTTT
size: NA; V: TRBV27; D: NA; J: TRBJ2-5; CDR3: CASSLKGGYQETQYF; DNA: TGTGCCAGCAGTTTGAAAGGCGGGTACCAAGAGACCCAGTACTTC
size: NA; V: TRBV21-1; D: NA; J: TRBJ2-7; CDR3: CASSIKGQGWGSYEQYF; DNA: TGTGCCAGCAGCATTAAGGGACAGGGGTGGGGCTCCTACGAGCAGTACTTC
size: NA; V: TRBV18; D: NA; J: TRBJ2-5; CDR3: CASSPLWAAQETQYF; DNA: TGTGCCAGCTCACCACTCTGGGCAGCTCAAGAGACCCAGTACTTC